This record concerns one T cell receptor (beta chain) sequence. Measured with immunoSEQ multiplex PCR; TCRdb has only the in-frame clones, and not every one. The table records tens of thousands of clones, about 90% of them present only once. This specimen comes from a study of control samples from healthy donors and cancer patients. V was trimmed by 5 bases and J by 3 bases, leaving 15 bases between them. Germline loops: CDR1 SGHNT, CDR2 YENEEA. The CDR3 is 15 residues long. The chain uses TRBV11-3 and TRBJ2-3; TRBD1 is a possible D gene (7 bases). This TCR came from a man in his fifties in good health. Material for sequencing was blood. In DNA, the CDR3 is TGTGCCAGCAGCCCGTCGACAGGGAGGACAGATACGCAGTATTTT. This translates into CASSPSTGRTDTQYF. Supplemented by reference TRBV11-3 and TRBJ2-3, the full variable domain reads EAGVVQSPRYKIIEKKQPVAFWCNPISGHNTLYWYLQNLGQGPELLIRYENEEAVDDSQLPKDRFSAERLKGVDSTLKIQPAELGDSAVYLCASSPSTGRTDTQYFGPGTRLTVL.